The clone carrying this T cell receptor (beta chain) was seen more than once but under ten times. This sample is drawn from a study of OX40 agonist ivuxolimab in advanced cancers. Using immunoSEQ multiplex PCR, the repertoire was profiled, and TCRdb retains in-frame clones only, with some absent. The table includes roughly 67,000 clones, around nine tenths detected once. Sequenced material: CD4+ or CD8+ T cells sorted from blood, taken in a trial of the OX40 agonist ivuxolimab. This receptor was identified in an adult with an advanced solid tumor such as melanoma, head and neck, liver or kidney cancer.

CDR3 sequence (DNA): TGTGCCACCCGCGGAGCTGCTAGCACAGATACGCAGTATTTT. It yields the protein CATRGAASTDTQYF. The chain combines TRBV10-3 with TRBJ2-3; D unclear. The V and J ends lost 10 bases and 0 bases respectively, with 14 bases between them. This CDR3 comprises 14 residues. Germline lookup yields CDR1 ENHRY and CDR2 SYGVKD.